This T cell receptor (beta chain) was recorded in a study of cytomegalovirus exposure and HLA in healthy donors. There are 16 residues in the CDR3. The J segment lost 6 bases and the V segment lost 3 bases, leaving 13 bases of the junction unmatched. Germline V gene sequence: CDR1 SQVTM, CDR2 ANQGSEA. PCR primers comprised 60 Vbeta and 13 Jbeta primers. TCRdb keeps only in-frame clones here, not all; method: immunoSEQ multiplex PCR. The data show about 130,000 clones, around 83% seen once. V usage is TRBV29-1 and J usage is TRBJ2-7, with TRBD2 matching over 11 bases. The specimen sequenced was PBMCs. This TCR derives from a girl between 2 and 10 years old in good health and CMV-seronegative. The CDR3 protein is CSVEPLVLAGGSEQYF. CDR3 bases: TGCAGCGTTGAGCCCCTCGTCCTAGCGGGAGGTAGCGAGCAGTACTTC.